These T cell receptor beta chains were read from a single sample in a study of blood T cell repertoires in COVID-19. Some clones are missing from TCRdb's copy, which holds only in-frame ones; the method was immunoSEQ multiplex PCR. The repertoire holds under 60,000 clones, with 65% to 90% as singletons. Sequenced sample: peripheral blood. These receptors were collected from a human donor in a cohort sampled during active COVID-19. Each CDR3 is given with its conserved first and last residue. D genes are given only for firm matches. The size of a clone is reported for some rows only, either as once, few or many, or as a class for expanded clones.

clone size: .; CDR3 length: 13; V gene: TRBV10-2; J gene: TRBJ1-1; D gene: TRBD1; CDR3 protein: CASSDTGGGEAFF; CDR3 DNA: TGCGCCAGCAGTGACACAGGGGGCGGTGAAGCTTTCTTT
clone size: once; CDR3 length: 17; V gene: TRBV5-4; J gene: TRBJ2-1; D gene: TRBD2; CDR3 protein: CARIGRQAQVAYNEQFF; CDR3 DNA: TGTGCCAGAATCGGGAGGCAGGCCCAAGTAGCGTACAATGAGCAGTTCTTC
clone size: .; CDR3 length: 11; V gene: TRBV6-5; J gene: TRBJ2-3; D gene: .; CDR3 protein: CASTHTDTQYF; CDR3 DNA: TGTGCCAGCACCCACACAGATACGCAGTATTTT
clone size: few; CDR3 length: 14; V gene: TRBV5-4; J gene: TRBJ2-7; D gene: .; CDR3 protein: CASSLEGNPPEQYF; CDR3 DNA: TGTGCCAGCAGCTTGGAGGGGAACCCTCCCGAGCAGTACTTC
clone size: .; CDR3 length: 16; V gene: TRBV5-1; J gene: TRBJ2-3; D gene: .; CDR3 protein: CASSLVGLDSTDTQYF; CDR3 DNA: TGCGCCAGCAGCTTGGTTGGCCTAGACAGCACAGATACGCAGTATTTT
clone size: once; CDR3 length: 16; V gene: TRBV19; J gene: TRBJ2-1; D gene: .; CDR3 protein: CASSSLRGFPYNEQFF; CDR3 DNA: TGTGCCAGTAGTTCCCTTAGGGGTTTCCCCTACAATGAGCAGTTCTTC
clone size: few; CDR3 length: 16; V gene: TRBV5-1; J gene: TRBJ1-1; D gene: TRBD1; CDR3 protein: CASSFLGQAPNTEAFF; CDR3 DNA: TGCGCCAGCAGCTTCCTGGGACAGGCCCCGAACACTGAAGCTTTCTTT
clone size: once; CDR3 length: 17; V gene: TRBV19; J gene: TRBJ2-7; D gene: TRBD1; CDR3 protein: CASSAELGTASSYEQYF; CDR3 DNA: TGTGCCAGTAGTGCGGAACTGGGGACAGCGAGCTCCTACGAGCAGTACTTC
clone size: .; CDR3 length: 16; V gene: TRBV28; J gene: TRBJ1-2; D gene: TRBD1; CDR3 protein: CASSLEGTVGNYGYTF; CDR3 DNA: TGTGCCAGCAGTTTAGAAGGGACAGTGGGTAACTATGGCTACACCTTC
clone size: .; CDR3 length: 16; V gene: TRBV28; J gene: TRBJ2-1; D gene: .; CDR3 protein: CASSLPNPGLLNEQFF; CDR3 DNA: TGTGCCAGCAGTTTACCTAACCCGGGACTCTTAAATGAGCAGTTCTTC
clone size: .; CDR3 length: 15; V gene: TRBV7-9; J gene: TRBJ2-5; D gene: .; CDR3 protein: CASSVGGTVQETQYF; CDR3 DNA: TGTGCCAGCAGCGTAGGGGGGACAGTTCAAGAGACCCAGTACTTC
clone size: .; CDR3 length: 15; V gene: TRBV6-5; J gene: TRBJ2-5; D gene: TRBD1; CDR3 protein: CASSTRDRGKETQYF; CDR3 DNA: TGTGCCAGCAGTACCCGGGACAGGGGAAAAGAGACCCAGTACTTC
clone size: once; CDR3 length: 14; V gene: TRBV6-5; J gene: TRBJ1-5; D gene: TRBD1; CDR3 protein: CASSKTGSRQPQHF; CDR3 DNA: TGTGCCAGCAGTAAGACAGGGAGTCGCCAGCCCCAGCATTTT
clone size: once; CDR3 length: 15; V gene: TRBV18; J gene: TRBJ1-2; D gene: .; CDR3 protein: CASSPSAGAFYGYTF; CDR3 DNA: TGTGCCAGCTCACCGAGCGCAGGGGCCTTCTATGGCTACACCTTC
clone size: few; CDR3 length: 14; V gene: TRBV5-1; J gene: TRBJ1-1; D gene: .; CDR3 protein: CASSAGGVNTEAFF; CDR3 DNA: TGCGCCAGCAGCGCCGGGGGGGTTAACACTGAAGCTTTCTTT
clone size: .; CDR3 length: 13; V gene: TRBV29-1; J gene: TRBJ1-1; D gene: .; CDR3 protein: CSVYYIMNTEAFF; CDR3 DNA: TGCAGCGTTTACTATATAATGAACACTGAAGCTTTCTTT
clone size: once; CDR3 length: 12; V gene: TRBV28; J gene: TRBJ1-2; D gene: .; CDR3 protein: CASSRRVSGYTF; CDR3 DNA: TGTGCCAGCAGTCGTCGGGTTTCAGGCTACACCTTC
clone size: .; CDR3 length: 12; V gene: TRBV14; J gene: TRBJ2-1; D gene: TRBD2; CDR3 protein: CASSRGLGAKFF; CDR3 DNA: TGTGCCAGCAGCCGGGGACTAGGCGCTAAGTTCTTC
clone size: .; CDR3 length: 15; V gene: TRBV9; J gene: TRBJ2-1; D gene: TRBD1; CDR3 protein: CASSVTGTDYNEQFF; CDR3 DNA: TGTGCCAGCAGCGTCACCGGGACAGACTACAATGAGCAGTTCTTC
clone size: .; CDR3 length: 15; V gene: TRBV19; J gene: TRBJ1-2; D gene: .; CDR3 protein: CASGSNGQWSFGYTF; CDR3 DNA: TGTGCCAGTGGGAGTAATGGACAGTGGTCTTTTGGCTACACCTTC
clone size: .; CDR3 length: 13; V gene: TRBV28; J gene: TRBJ1-4; D gene: .; CDR3 protein: CATTDSLGGKLFF; CDR3 DNA: TGTGCCACTACGGACAGCCTTGGAGGAAAACTGTTTTTT
clone size: .; CDR3 length: 15; V gene: TRBV18; J gene: TRBJ1-2; D gene: TRBD1; CDR3 protein: CASSPGQSALYGYTF; CDR3 DNA: TGTGCCAGCTCACCGGGACAGTCGGCTCTCTACGGCTACACCTTC
clone size: few; CDR3 length: 12; V gene: TRBV18; J gene: TRBJ1-1; D gene: .; CDR3 protein: CASSPRNTEAFF; CDR3 DNA: TGTGCCAGCTCACCTAGGAACACTGAAGCTTTCTTT
clone size: .; CDR3 length: 15; V gene: TRBV5-1; J gene: TRBJ1-2; D gene: TRBD1; CDR3 protein: CASSLEGQGGHGYTF; CDR3 DNA: TGCGCCAGCAGCTTGGAGGGACAGGGAGGGCATGGCTACACCTTC
clone size: few; CDR3 length: 13; V gene: TRBV24-1; J gene: TRBJ2-1; D gene: .; CDR3 protein: CATSLESYNEQFF; CDR3 DNA: TGTGCCACCAGTCTAGAAAGTTACAATGAGCAGTTCTTC
clone size: .; CDR3 length: 15; V gene: TRBV7-7; J gene: TRBJ2-1; D gene: TRBD2; CDR3 protein: CASSRLTSGYNEQFF; CDR3 DNA: TGTGCCAGCAGCCGATTGACTAGCGGATACAATGAGCAGTTCTTC
clone size: .; CDR3 length: 17; V gene: TRBV18; J gene: TRBJ2-7; D gene: TRBD1; CDR3 protein: CASSPGPIQGRSLEQYF; CDR3 DNA: TGTGCCAGCTCACCGGGGCCTATACAGGGGCGCTCCCTCGAGCAGTACTTC
clone size: .; CDR3 length: 17; V gene: TRBV19; J gene: TRBJ1-2; D gene: TRBD1; CDR3 protein: CASSLAGQGPANYGYTF; CDR3 DNA: TGTGCCAGTAGTCTCGCGGGACAGGGGCCAGCTAACTATGGCTACACCTTC
clone size: .; CDR3 length: 13; V gene: TRBV9; J gene: TRBJ2-1; D gene: .; CDR3 protein: CASSVGELNEQFF; CDR3 DNA: TGTGCCAGCAGCGTAGGGGAGCTCAATGAGCAGTTCTTC
clone size: .; CDR3 length: 16; V gene: TRBV5-1; J gene: TRBJ1-4; D gene: TRBD1; CDR3 protein: CASSSGGTGTDEKLFF; CDR3 DNA: TGCGCCAGCAGCTCAGGCGGGACAGGGACCGACGAAAAACTGTTTTTT
clone size: .; CDR3 length: 16; V gene: TRBV25-1; J gene: TRBJ2-7; D gene: TRBD1; CDR3 protein: CASSETVGQGSPEQYF; CDR3 DNA: TGTGCCAGCAGTGAAACAGTTGGACAGGGTAGTCCCGAGCAGTACTTC
clone size: many; CDR3 length: 12; V gene: TRBV20-1; J gene: TRBJ2-1; D gene: .; CDR3 protein: CSASRSYNEQFF; CDR3 DNA: TGCAGTGCTAGTCGGTCCTACAATGAGCAGTTCTTC
clone size: .; CDR3 length: 14; V gene: TRBV5-4; J gene: TRBJ2-4; D gene: .; CDR3 protein: CASRLDFSNNIQYF; CDR3 DNA: TGTGCCAGCAGGTTGGACTTCTCGAACAACATTCAGTACTTC
clone size: .; CDR3 length: 16; V gene: TRBV11-2; J gene: TRBJ1-5; D gene: TRBD1; CDR3 protein: CASSPGQGAYNQPQHF; CDR3 DNA: TGTGCCAGCAGCCCCGGACAGGGGGCTTATAATCAGCCCCAGCATTTT